Detailed here is one TCR beta chain. Original data processing: Amplification from reference gene primers served as the basis for estimated nucleated cell counts. Data came from immunoSEQ multiplex PCR; TCRdb stores just in-frame clones and leaves some out. The DNA was the basis for D and trimming; V, J and clone size are from that table. The repertoire holds more than 110,000 clones, with roughly 80% as singletons. The sample originates from a study of blood T cell repertoires in COVID-19. Study-level information: The samples span acute and convalescent COVID-19 from the United States, Italy and Spain. T cells, B-cell-depleted T cells, or PBMCs supplied cDNA or gDNA.

V was pared by 1 base and J by 5 bases, with 4 bases of the junction left unmatched. Looked up from germline, CDR1 is LNHNV and CDR2 is YYDKDF (reference sequence). The CDR3 totals 14 residues. The sequenced material came from peripheral blood. The clonotype originates from a human donor in a cohort sampled during active COVID-19. The V gene is TRBV15, the J gene TRBJ2-5; 7 nucleotides align to TRBD2. This CDR3 is CATSRVGGFETQYF. CDR3 DNA: TGTGCCACCAGCAGAGTGGGAGGGTTCGAGACCCAGTACTTC.